Listed here are 8 T cell receptor beta chains from one sample, sequenced in a study of T cell clonality in common variable immunodeficiency. Here immunoSEQ multiplex PCR was the method, and the copy in TCRdb shows in-frame clones only, minus some. Recorded here are 25,000 to 35,000 clones, with no singletons, and the ten leading clones hold 3.8%. Sequenced: peripheral blood mononuclear cells. The receptor source for this set is a person aged 18 to 75 in good health.

CDR3 loop: CASSGQALGEKLFF. The sequenced CDR3 bases are TGTGCCAGCAGTGGCCAGGCGTTGGGTGAAAAG. V gene TRBV2 combines with J gene TRBJ2-2; D unresolved. The read stops 3 residues short of the end of the CDR3; the missing end is completed from the germline J gene. Germline CDR1 is SNHLY and CDR2 is FYNNEI. The length of the CDR3 is 14 residues.

Many counts were recorded for this clone. Sequencing ends 3 residues short of the CDR3 end; the germline J gene provides the rest. The chain combines TRBV12-3 or TRBV12-4 with TRBJ2-5; 9 positions match TRBD1. J lost 5 bases, V lost 5 bases, and 9 bases had no gene match. The CDR3 runs to 15 residues. The CDR3 DNA, read in part, is TGTGCCAGCAGTCCCCCGGGGACAGGGCGGGAGACC. Encoded protein: CASSPPGTGRET. The CDR3 in its entirety is CASSPPGTGRETQYF.

The table lists this clone with many counts. The observed sequence ends 3 residues before the CDR3 terminus, with the missing tail filled in from the germline J gene. The chain recombines TRBV12-3 or TRBV12-4 with TRBJ2-3, with 10 bases lining up with TRBD1. Unmatched junction bases numbered 3, after V lost 6 bases and J lost 3 bases. CDR3 length: 14 amino acids. CDR3 sequence: CASSDRGRTDTQYF. The CDR3 bases that were read are TGTGCCAGCAGCGACAGGGGGCGGACAGATACG.

This clone was counted at least ten times. Read sequence stops 3 residues before the CDR3 end, and the germline J gene provides the missing end. The chain recombines TRBV10-1 with TRBJ2-1; 12 nucleotides match TRBD2. The CDR3 consists of 15 residues. CDR1 WNHNN and CDR2 SYGVQD come from the germline V gene (reference sequence). Losses at the gene ends were 6 bases for V and 5 bases for J; bases not matched to a gene: 5. CDR3 loop: CASSLTSGSNNEQFF. The sequenced CDR3 bases are TGCGCCAGCAGCTTGACTAGCGGGAGCAACAATGAG.

Many counts were recorded for this clone. CDR3 in amino acids: CSATWGGANTEAFF. Incomplete CDR3 DNA: TGCAGTGCTACCTGGGGGGGGGCGAACACTGAA. The rearrangement joins TRBV20-1 to TRBJ1-1, with a weak D call TRBD1 (6 bases). From the germline J gene comes the end of the CDR3, since the read stops 3 residues before it. Per germline, CDR1 DFQATT and CDR2 SNEGSKA (reference sequence). The V and J ends lost 4 bases and 1 base respectively, with 13 bases between them. The CDR3 runs to 14 residues.

This clone is termed medium-sized. The read is 3 residues too short to cover the CDR3 end, so that end is filled in from the germline J gene. This sequence joins TRBV5-6 and TRBJ1-6; 8 bases agree with TRBD1. V was pared by 0 bases and J by 6 bases, with 2 bases of the junction left unmatched. This CDR3 has 15 amino acids. Germline CDR1 SGHDT, CDR2 YYEEEE. The DNA read from the CDR3 is TGTGCCAGCAGCTTGGTAGGACAGGGTAATTCACCC. Protein: CASSLVGQGNSP. The entire CDR3 sequence reads CASSLVGQGNSPLHF.

In its sample, this clone was seen many times. Coverage ceases 3 residues before the CDR3 finishes, and the germline J gene fills in the end. The V call is TRBV7-8, the J call TRBJ1-1; D may be TRBD1 (5 bases). Germline assignment: CDR1 SGHVS and CDR2 FQNEAQ. Deletions cut 2 bases from V and 4 bases from J, with 14 bases between. The CDR3 is 15 residues long. The DNA read from the CDR3 is TGTGCCAGCAGCTTACCATCCGTGCAGGGCACTGAA. Encoded protein: CASSLPSVQGTE. The full-length CDR3 reads as CASSLPSVQGTEAFF.

This clone was observed at least ten times. The read finishes 3 residues shy of the CDR3 end, and the germline J gene is used to complete it. The genes are TRBV27 and TRBJ2-2, with 10 bases identical to TRBD2. Trimming removed 2 bases from V and 1 base from J; junction bases left unmatched: 4. Per germline, CDR1 MNHEY and CDR2 SMNVEV (reference sequence). CDR3 length equals 17 residues. CDR3 sequence: CASSLILAGLNTGELFF. The DNA read from the CDR3 is TGTGCCAGCAGTTTAATACTAGCGGGGCTGAACACCGGGGAG.